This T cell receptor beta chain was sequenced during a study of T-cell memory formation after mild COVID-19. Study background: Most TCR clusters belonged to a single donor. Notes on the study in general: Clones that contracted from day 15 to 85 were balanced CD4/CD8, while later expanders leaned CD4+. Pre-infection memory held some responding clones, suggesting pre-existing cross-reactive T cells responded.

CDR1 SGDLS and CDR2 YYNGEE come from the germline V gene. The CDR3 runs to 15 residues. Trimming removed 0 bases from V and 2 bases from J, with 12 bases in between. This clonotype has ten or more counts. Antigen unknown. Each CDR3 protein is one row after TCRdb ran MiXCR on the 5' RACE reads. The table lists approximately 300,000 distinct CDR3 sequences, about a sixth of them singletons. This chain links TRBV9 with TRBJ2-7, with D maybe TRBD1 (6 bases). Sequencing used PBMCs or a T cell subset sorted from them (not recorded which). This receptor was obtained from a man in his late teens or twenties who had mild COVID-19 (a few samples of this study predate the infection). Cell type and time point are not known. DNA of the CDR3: TGTGCCAGCAGCGTAGGAGGGGGACCGACCTACGAGCAGTACTTC. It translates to CASSVGGGPTYEQYF. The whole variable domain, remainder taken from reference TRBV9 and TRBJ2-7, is DSGVTQTPKHLITATGQRVTLRCSPRSGDLSVYWYQQSLDQGLQFLIQYYNGEERAKGNILERFSAQQFPDLHSELNLSSLELGDSALYFCASSVGGGPTYEQYFGPGTRLTVT.